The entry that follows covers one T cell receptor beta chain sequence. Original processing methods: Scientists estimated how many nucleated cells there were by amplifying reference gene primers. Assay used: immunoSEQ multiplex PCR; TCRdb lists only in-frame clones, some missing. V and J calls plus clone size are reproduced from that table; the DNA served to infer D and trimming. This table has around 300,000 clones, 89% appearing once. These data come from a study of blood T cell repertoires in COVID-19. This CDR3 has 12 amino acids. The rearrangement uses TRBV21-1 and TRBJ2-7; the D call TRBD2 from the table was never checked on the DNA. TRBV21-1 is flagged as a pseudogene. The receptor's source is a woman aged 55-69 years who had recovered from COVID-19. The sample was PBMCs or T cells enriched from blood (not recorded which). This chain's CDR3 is CASSRRNYEQYF. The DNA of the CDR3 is TGTGCCAGCAGCAGGAGGAATTACGAGCAGTACTTC.